This is a list of T cell receptor beta chains from one sample in a study of T cell responses to AZD1222 COVID-19 vaccine. The table came from immunoSEQ multiplex PCR; TCRdb's copy has only in-frame clones and leaves some out. Among about 150,000 clones listed, around 90% were seen once. The sample in question was peripheral blood, obtained on day 0 of AZD1222 vaccination. Receptors originate from an adult in good health. Both conserved end residues are part of each CDR3. Fields, in order: J gene, V gene, CDR3 protein.

>TRBJ2-7|TRBV5-1
CASSPSGTGLYEQYF
>TRBJ2-1|TRBV9
CASSTSPRRNEQFF
>TRBJ1-1|TRBV6-1
CASSEREMNTEAFF
>TRBJ1-5|TRBV27
CASKGARGNQPQHF
>TRBJ1-6|TRBV28
CATLPGGVSYNSPLHF
>TRBJ2-1|TRBV15
CATSSAGMSSYNEQFF
>TRBJ1-4|TRBV18
CASSPSLGKLFF
>TRBJ2-7|TRBV27
CASSLTGVDYEQYF
>TRBJ1-6|TRBV28
CASRPPQGDRSPLHF
>TRBJ1-2|TRBV9
CASSVEATRLGYGYTF